This TCR beta chain was identified during a study of shared clonotypes between healthy human individuals. Assay used: immunoSEQ multiplex PCR; TCRdb lists only in-frame clones, some missing. Of 1.4 million to 1.5 million clones in the sample, roughly 97% were seen once. Trimming cost V 2 bases and J 6 bases, with 8 bases left between them. Germline loops: CDR1 MNHNS, CDR2 SASEGT. The CDR3 runs to 12 residues. Sequencing was done on a sample of naive CD4+ T cells sorted from blood. Subset specified: CD45RA+ positively selected. The rearrangement joins TRBV6-1 to TRBJ2-7; tentatively, D is TRBD2 (6 bases). This TCR was recovered from a man aged 30 to 45 in good health. The CDR3: CASSERDFEQYF. Written as DNA, the CDR3 is TGTGCCAGCAGTGAAAGGGACTTCGAGCAGTACTTC.